These 32 T cell receptor beta chains were all obtained from the same sample, sequenced in a study of control samples from healthy donors and cancer patients. Data came from immunoSEQ multiplex PCR; TCRdb stores just in-frame clones and leaves some out. Among more than 95,000 clones listed, 85% to 90% were seen once. Sequenced material: PBMCs. These receptors were taken from a woman aged 50 to 60 with colorectal cancer.

CDR3 protein: CASSWGAPDEQYF. The CDR3, as DNA: TGTGCCAGCAGCTGGGGGGCACCGGACGAGCAGTACTTC. The chain is built from TRBV5-6 and TRBJ2-7; tentatively, D is TRBD1 or TRBD2 (6 bases each). There are 13 residues in the CDR3. V was shortened by 3 bases and J by 5 bases, with 12 bases between the two germline ends. Germline V gene lookup returns CDR1 SGHDT and CDR2 YYEEEE.

CDR3 nucleotides: TGTGCCAGCAGCTTAGGGGCGATAGTAGATGGCTACACCTTC. Its protein product is CASSLGAIVDGYTF. The chain is built from TRBV7-2 and TRBJ1-2, with D unresolved. Germline assignment: CDR1 SGHTA and CDR2 FQGNSA. This CDR3 spans 14 amino acids. V was clipped by 1 base and J by 6 bases, with 12 bases between them.

This rearrangement joins TRBV2 to TRBJ1-1, with unresolved D. CDR1 and CDR2 from the germline V gene are SNHLY and FYNNEI. There are 15 residues in the CDR3. Trimming stripped 7 bases from V and 3 bases from J, with 18 bases between. The CDR3 sequence is CASTPEMGSDTEAFF. CDR3 bases: TGTGCCAGCACCCCGGAGATGGGGTCGGACACTGAAGCTTTCTTT.

The rearrangement links TRBV30 to TRBJ2-3; 10 bases align to TRBD1. This CDR3 is 15 amino acids long. Germline lookup yields CDR1 GTSNPN and CDR2 SVGIG (reference sequence). Trimming at V came to 7 bases and at J to 5 bases, leaving 12 bases not matched to a gene. The CDR3 sequence is CAYTPGQGWEDTQYF. CDR3 bases: TGTGCCTATACTCCGGGACAGGGGTGGGAAGATACGCAGTATTTT.

The V call is TRBV2, the J call TRBJ1-2; 7 bases align to TRBD1. The CDR3 length is 13 residues. V lost 6 bases and J lost 7; bases outside the gene matches: 8. The germline gives CDR1 SNHLY, CDR2 FYNNEI. The CDR3 loop reads CASRGQTIGGYTF. CDR3 sequence (DNA): TGTGCCAGCAGGGGACAGACTATTGGTGGCTACACCTTC.

The chain employs TRBV19 and TRBJ2-1; 8 nucleotides match TRBD2. The CDR3 spans 16 residues. Germline values: CDR1 LNHDA, CDR2 SQIVND (reference sequence). CDR3 DNA: TGTGCGGCGGGACCCCGAGGGCTAGCGGGTTACAATGAGCAGTTCTTC. Its protein is CAAGPRGLAGYNEQFF.

The count of this clone is one. The chain carries TRBV5-1 and TRBJ2-3; 11 positions match TRBD2. J lost 6 bases, V lost 0 bases, and 9 bases had no gene match. The germline CDR1 and CDR2 sequences are SGHRS and YFSETQ. CDR3 length: 17 amino acids. The CDR3 region has the DNA TGCGCCAGCAGCTTGGTATTAGCGGGGGGGCCGCTGGATACGCAGTATTTT. As protein: CASSLVLAGGPLDTQYF.

V usage is TRBV6-6 and J usage is TRBJ2-3; TRBD1 matches at 9 bases. V lost 6 bases, J lost 3 bases, and 7 bases stayed unmatched. The germline V gene encodes CDR1 MNHNY and CDR2 SVGAGI (reference sequence). The CDR3 is 15 amino acids. The CDR3, as DNA: TGTGCCAGCAGGCAACCCGACAGGGGGACAGATACGCAGTATTTT. Residues: CASRQPDRGTDTQYF.

This sequence joins TRBV29-1 and TRBJ1-1; tentatively, D is TRBD1 (5 bases). Deletions cut 7 bases from V and 2 bases from J, with 14 bases between. CDR3 length equals 13 residues. From germline, CDR1 is SQVTM and CDR2 ANQGSEA. In nucleotides, the CDR3 is TGCAGCGCCCGAGGGGTTTTCAACACTGAAGCTTTCTTT. Translation gives CSARGVFNTEAFF. The full variable domain, its missing parts supplied by reference TRBV29-1 and TRBJ1-1, is SAVISQKPSRDICQRGTSLTIQCQVDSQVTMMFWYRQQPGQSLTLIATANQGSEATYESGFVIDKFPISRPNLTFSTLTVSNMSPEDSSIYLCSARGVFNTEAFFGQGTRLTVV.

CDR3 nucleotide sequence: TGTGCCAGCGGGGTGCTAGCGGGATCTCCCTACGAGCAGTACTTC. Its protein product is CASGVLAGSPYEQYF. V gene TRBV2 combines with J gene TRBJ2-7; 9 bases agree with TRBD2. CDR1 and CDR2 from the germline V gene are SNHLY and FYNNEI. CDR3 length: 15 residues. V lost 8 bases and J lost 2; bases outside the gene matches: 10.

J is TRBJ2-2 and V is TRBV7-3; 8 bases match TRBD2. CDR1 and CDR2 from the germline V gene are SGHTA and FQGTGA. V was pared by 5 bases and J by 2 bases, with 10 bases of the junction left unmatched. The CDR3 consists of 17 residues. CDR3 sequence: CASSPLPGGANTGELFF. The CDR3 DNA sequence: TGTGCCAGCAGCCCTTTGCCCGGGGGGGCAAACACCGGGGAGCTGTTTTTT.

The chain has TRBV5-4 and TRBJ2-5; 10 nucleotides align to TRBD2. The germline gives CDR1 SGHNT, CDR2 YYREEE (reference sequence). The V and J ends lost 5 bases and 2 bases, in that order; junction bases with no gene match: 9. CDR3 length: 16 residues. The CDR3 nucleotides read TGTGCCAGCAGTTCCAGGACTAGCGGCCTTCAAGAGACCCAGTACTTC. Amino acid sequence: CASSSRTSGLQETQYF. The full variable domain, in which reference TRBV5-4 and TRBJ2-5 provide the parts outside the CDR3, is ETGVTQSPTHLIKTRGQQVTLRCSSQSGHNTVSWYQQALGQGPQFIFQYYREEENGRGNFPPRFSGLQFPNYSSELNVNALELDDSALYLCASSSRTSGLQETQYFGPGTRLLVL.

This clone was detected only a few times. The chain has TRBV12-3 or TRBV12-4 and TRBJ1-2; a possible D gene is TRBD1 (5 bases). V was clipped by 6 bases and J by 6 bases, with 14 bases between them. The CDR3 loop spans 13 amino acids. As DNA, the CDR3 is TGTGCCAGCAGGGGAGCGGAGGACAATGGCTACACCTTC. This translates into CASRGAEDNGYTF.

V and J are TRBV6-6 and TRBJ1-2; 7 bases fit TRBD1. This CDR3 contains 14 residues. V was clipped by 4 bases and J by 4 bases; unmatched bases: 6. Germline CDR1 reads MNHNY; CDR2 reads SVGAGI (reference sequence). CDR3 region: CASSSAGQSYGYTF. The DNA for the CDR3 is TGTGCCAGCAGTTCCGCGGGACAGAGCTATGGCTACACCTTC.

This chain links TRBV18 with TRBJ2-3; D unresolved. CDR1 is KGHSH and CDR2 is LQKENI in the germline V gene. The length of the CDR3 is 15 residues. Trimming left V 3 bases short and J 0 bases short, with 10 bases between. CDR3 residues: CASSPLVDSTDTQYF. The DNA of the CDR3 is TGTGCCAGCTCACCGCTGGTAGATAGCACAGATACGCAGTATTTT.

J is TRBJ2-2 and V is TRBV28, with D perhaps matching TRBD1 (5 bases). Germline CDR1 is MDHEN and CDR2 is SYDVKM. V was shortened by 10 bases and J by 6 bases, with 18 bases between the two germline ends. The CDR3 runs to 14 residues. The CDR3 loop is CATIGASGAGELFF. The CDR3 nucleotides are TGTGCCACCATTGGGGCTTCCGGAGCCGGGGAGCTGTTTTTT. Supplemented by reference TRBV28 and TRBJ2-2, the full variable domain reads DVKVTQSSRYLVKRTGEKVFLECVQDMDHENMFWYRQDPGLGLRLIYFSYDVKMKEKGDIPEGYSVSREKKERFSLILESASTNQTSMYLCATIGASGAGELFFGEGSRLTVL.

This clone has just one count. The rearrangement links TRBV5-1 to TRBJ1-1; D remains ambiguous. CDR1 and CDR2 from the germline V gene are SGHRS and YFSETQ. This CDR3 comprises 14 residues. The V end was cut by 0 bases, the J end by 4 bases, with 10 bases between. The CDR3 DNA sequence: TGCGCCAGCAGCTTGGTTTGGATGACCACTGAAGCTTTCTTT. Encoded protein: CASSLVWMTTEAFF.

The chain uses TRBV6-5 and TRBJ2-5; 9 nucleotides match TRBD1. Germline V gene sequence: CDR1 MNHEY, CDR2 SVGAGI. V shed 8 bases, J shed 2 bases, and the junction held 0 bases outside the gene matches. The CDR3 runs 12 residues. This CDR3 reads CASGQGQETQYF. CDR3 in DNA: TGTGCCAGCGGACAGGGGCAAGAGACCCAGTACTTC.

This chain joins TRBV6-5 and TRBJ1-1, with a possible D match to TRBD1 (5 bases). The length of the CDR3 is 14 residues. Germline V gene data show CDR1 as MNHEY and CDR2 as SVGAGI. V lost 7 bases, J lost 0 bases, and 12 bases lay in between. The CDR3 coding sequence is TGTGCCAGCACCGTGACAGCTATGAACACTGAAGCTTTCTTT. Translating it yields CASTVTAMNTEAFF.

V gene TRBV19 combines with J gene TRBJ1-5, with 7 nucleotides matching TRBD1. Germline trimming cut 6 bases from V and 6 bases from J; bases unmatched to any gene: 14. The germline CDR1 and CDR2 sequences are LNHDA and SQIVND (reference sequence). This CDR3 spans 16 amino acids. CDR3 in amino acids: CASREIITGAGQPQHF. In DNA form, the CDR3 reads TGTGCCAGTAGAGAAATAATCACAGGGGCAGGTCAGCCCCAGCATTTT. Complete variable domain (other parts from reference TRBV19 and TRBJ1-5): DGGITQSPKYLFRKEGQNVTLSCEQNLNHDAMYWYRQDPGQGLRLIYYSQIVNDFQKGDIAEGYSVSREKKESFPLTVTSAQKNPTAFYLCASREIITGAGQPQHFGDGTRLSIL.

The V call is TRBV11-3, the J call TRBJ2-3; no firm D call. The V and J ends lost 5 bases and 12 bases respectively, with 18 bases between them. CDR1 is SGHNT, CDR2 YENEEA, per germline. This CDR3 has 13 amino acids. CDR3 in amino acids: CASSPTLMGIQYF. CDR3 in DNA: TGTGCCAGCAGCCCCACCCTTATGGGGATACAGTATTTT. The entire variable domain, with the rest obtained from reference TRBV11-3 and TRBJ2-3, is as follows: EAGVVQSPRYKIIEKKQPVAFWCNPISGHNTLYWYLQNLGQGPELLIRYENEEAVDDSQLPKDRFSAERLKGVDSTLKIQPAELGDSAVYLCASSPTLMGIQYFGPGTRLTVL.

V is TRBV27 and J is TRBJ2-5, with D perhaps TRBD2 (6 bases). The CDR3 sequence is 18 residues long. Germline lookup yields CDR1 MNHEY and CDR2 SMNVEV (reference sequence). Between the trimmed V and J ends, which lost 5 bases and 2 bases, there was a span of 24 bases. CDR3: CASSLSQPKRDFQETQYF. The CDR3 nucleotides read TGTGCCAGCAGTCTGAGTCAGCCTAAGAGGGACTTTCAAGAGACCCAGTACTTC.

The genes are TRBV9 and TRBJ2-1; TRBD2 is a possible D gene (5 bases). Trimming took 1 base from V and 5 from J, leaving 10 bases between them. Germline values: CDR1 SGDLS, CDR2 YYNGEE. The CDR3 runs 14 residues. The CDR3 reads CASSVQEVNNEQFF. CDR3 sequence (DNA): TGTGCCAGCAGCGTACAGGAGGTTAACAATGAGCAGTTCTTC.

This clone was seen a single time. The chain recombines TRBV14 with TRBJ2-5, with D tentatively TRBD2 (6 bases). Germline CDR1 reads SGHDN; CDR2 reads FVKESK. The V gene lost 4 bases and the J gene lost 6 bases, with 15 bases spanning the gap. The length of the CDR3 is 14 residues. CDR3 protein: CASSPLGGPKTQYF. Here the CDR3 DNA reads TGTGCCAGCAGCCCGCTTGGAGGGCCGAAGACCCAGTACTTC.

The chain carries TRBV19 and TRBJ1-5; D perhaps matches TRBD1 (5 bases). Germline lookup yields CDR1 LNHDA and CDR2 SQIVND (reference sequence). V dropped 10 bases and J dropped 4 bases, with 14 bases sitting between them. The CDR3 is made up of 13 amino acids. The CDR3: CATRGGANQPQHF. The DNA for the CDR3 is TGTGCCACAAGGGGAGGAGCAAATCAGCCCCAGCATTTT.

The chain recombines TRBV3-1 (or the pseudogene TRBV3-2) with TRBJ1-1; 7 nucleotides match TRBD1. Germline V gene data show CDR1 as LGHDT and CDR2 as YNNKEL (reference sequence). CDR3 length: 15 amino acids. The V gene end was trimmed by 3 bases and the J gene end by 6 bases; junction bases not matched to a gene: 10. In DNA, the CDR3 is TGTGCCAGCAGCCAGATCGGGACAGCGAGGGCTGAAGCTTTCTTT. This translates into CASSQIGTARAEAFF.

The chain links TRBV7-8 to TRBJ1-1; D uncertain. Trimming cost V 0 bases and J 3 bases, with 8 bases left between them. Germline lookup yields CDR1 SGHVS and CDR2 FQNEAQ. This CDR3 spans 14 amino acids. The CDR3 DNA follows: TGTGCCAGCAGCTTAGCGTGGGGTGACACTGAAGCTTTCTTT. Protein sequence: CASSLAWGDTEAFF.

This chain links TRBV28 with TRBJ1-2; D not resolved. Germline V gene data show CDR1 as MDHEN and CDR2 as SYDVKM. CDR3 length: 15 amino acids. V was clipped by 3 bases and J by 5 bases, with 16 bases between them. The DNA of the CDR3 is TGTGCCAGCAGTTTTAGCAGCATAAAAATTTATGGCTACACCTTC. Encoded protein: CASSFSSIKIYGYTF.

V and J are TRBV7-2 and TRBJ2-5; 7 bases fit TRBD2. Germline V lookup: CDR1 SGHTA, CDR2 FQGNSA. This CDR3 contains 13 residues. Unmatched junction bases numbered 3, after V lost 4 bases and J lost 4 bases. CDR3 sequence: CASSYIAGETQYF. For the CDR3, the DNA is TGTGCCAGCAGCTACATAGCGGGAGAGACCCAGTACTTC.

CDR3 DNA: TGCGCCAGCAGCATCGACAGGCTGAGAAACACAGATACGCAGTATTTT. Translating it yields CASSIDRLRNTDTQYF. V and J are TRBV5-1 and TRBJ2-3; possible D gene TRBD1, 6 bases. V was shortened by 4 bases and J by 2 bases, with 17 bases between the two germline ends. In germline, CDR1 is SGHRS, CDR2 YFSETQ. This CDR3 spans 16 amino acids.

This chain links TRBV11-1 with TRBJ2-5, with D possibly TRBD1 on 5 matching bases. The V end lost 7 bases, the J end lost 7 bases, and 19 bases lay between the germline ends. The CDR3 is 14 amino acids. In germline, CDR1 is SGHAT, CDR2 FQDESV (reference sequence). CDR3 sequence (DNA): TGTGCCAGCACCACAAGGGGCCAACGTGGGACCCAGTACTTC. It is translated as CASTTRGQRGTQYF. The full variable domain, rest sourced from reference TRBV11-1 and TRBJ2-5, is EAEVAQSPRYKITEKSQAVAFWCDPISGHATLYWYRQILGQGPELLVQFQDESVVDDSQLPKDRFSAERLKGVDSTLKIQPAELGDSAMYLCASTTRGQRGTQYFGPGTRLLVL.

The chain carries TRBV5-1 and TRBJ2-1; TRBD1 agrees at 9 bases. V lost 2 bases, J lost 2 bases, and 5 bases stayed unmatched. CDR3 length: 16 amino acids. CDR1 is SGHRS and CDR2 is YFSETQ in the germline V gene. The CDR3 nucleotides are TGCGCCAGCAGCTTTCTCCGGGACAGGGCCTACAATGAGCAGTTCTTC. Translation gives CASSFLRDRAYNEQFF.